This entry concerns a single T cell receptor beta chain. The CDR3 spans 11 residues. Germline V lookup: CDR1 GTSNPN, CDR2 SVGIG (reference sequence). V was clipped by 2 bases and J by 10 bases, with 11 bases between them. Method: immunoSEQ multiplex PCR; TCRdb's copy keeps in-frame clones and lacks some. This sample has 90,000 to 150,000 clones, with around nine tenths found just once. This specimen belongs to a study of control samples from healthy donors and cancer patients. Sequenced material: blood. The chain has TRBV30 and TRBJ1-1; D uncertain. This sequence originates from a man aged 25-45 years in good health. The CDR3 is CAWSPPSRAFF. CDR3 sequence (DNA): TGTGCCTGGAGTCCCCCCTCTCGAGCTTTCTTT.